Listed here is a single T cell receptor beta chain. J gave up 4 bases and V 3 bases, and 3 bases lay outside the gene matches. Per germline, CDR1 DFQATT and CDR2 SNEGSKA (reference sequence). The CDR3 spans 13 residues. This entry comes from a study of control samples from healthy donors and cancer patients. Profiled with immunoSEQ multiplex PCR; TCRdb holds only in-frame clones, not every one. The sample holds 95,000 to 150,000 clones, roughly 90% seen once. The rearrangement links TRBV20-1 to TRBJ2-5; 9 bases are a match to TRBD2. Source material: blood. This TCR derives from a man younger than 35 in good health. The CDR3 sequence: CSASLAGAETQYF. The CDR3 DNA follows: TGCAGTGCTAGTTTAGCGGGAGCAGAGACCCAGTACTTC.